These 25 T cell receptor beta chains share one sample of origin, sequenced in a study of CD8 T cells in ankylosing spondylitis. TCRdb passed the 5' RACE reads through MiXCR, listing each CDR3 protein once. The table includes about 310,000 distinct CDR3 sequences, less than 25% detected once. The sample taken for sequencing was blood, either unsorted or a sorted T cell fraction (not recorded which). These receptors all come from a female donor with ankylosing spondylitis or in good health (not recorded which).

The V gene is TRBV7-9, the J gene TRBJ1-1; possibly TRBD1 for D (6 bases). Germline V gene lookup returns CDR1 SEHNR and CDR2 FQNEAQ (reference sequence). V shed 2 bases and J shed 1 base, with 11 bases lying between them. This CDR3 is 15 amino acids long. CDR3 loop: CASSLFGQTNTEAFF. CDR3 nucleotides: TGTGCCAGCAGCTTATTCGGACAGACGAACACTGAAGCTTTCTTT.

This clonotype was observed a few times. The chain joins TRBV5-1 to TRBJ2-2, with D tentatively TRBD2 (5 bases). The CDR3 consists of 14 residues. Germline loops: CDR1 SGHRS, CDR2 YFSETQ. Trimming left V 4 bases short and J 7 bases short, with 14 bases between. The CDR3: CASSPSGINGELFF. The CDR3, as DNA: TGCGCCAGCAGCCCGTCCGGGATTAACGGGGAGCTGTTTTTT.

This chain uses TRBV5-6 with TRBJ2-7; TRBD2 might be the D (7 bases). Trimming shortened V by 1 base and J by 5 bases, and 13 bases separated the two germline ends. Germline V CDR1 and CDR2: SGHDT, YYEEEE. CDR3 length: 14 amino acids. The CDR3 here is CASSLKGGLDEQYF. The CDR3 DNA is TGTGCCAGCAGCTTGAAGGGGGGGTTGGACGAGCAGTACTTC.

The rearrangement uses TRBV20-1 and TRBJ1-5; 9 positions agree with TRBD1. The length of the CDR3 is 14 residues. The junction had 8 bases not matched to a gene; V was cut back by 8 bases and J by 3 bases. Germline loops: CDR1 DFQATT, CDR2 SNEGSKA (reference sequence). CDR3 sequence reads: CSIPDRGPNQPQHF. The CDR3 DNA reads TGCAGTATTCCGGACAGGGGACCCAATCAGCCCCAGCATTTT.

The chain uses TRBV20-1 and TRBJ2-7; D is ambiguous. This CDR3 spans 12 amino acids. The germline V and J ends were trimmed by 3 bases and 7 bases, with 13 bases remaining between them. CDR1 and CDR2 from the germline V gene are DFQATT and SNEGSKA (reference sequence). As DNA, the CDR3 is TGCAGTGCTAGGATCCCGGTCAAAGAGCAGTACTTC. Protein sequence: CSARIPVKEQYF.

DNA of the CDR3: TGCGCCAGCAGCCAAGATAGGGTGGGCACTGAAGCTTTCTTT. It specifies CASSQDRVGTEAFF. The chain couples TRBV4-3 to TRBJ1-1; D gene uncertain. CDR3 length: 14 amino acids. The germline gives CDR1 LGHNA, CDR2 YSLEER. Trimming pared 0 bases from V and 4 bases from J, leaving 9 bases between.

Ten or more counts support this clonotype. This sequence joins TRBV29-1 and TRBJ2-7, with TRBD1 as a possible D gene (5 bases). Trimming left V 3 bases short and J 0 bases short, with 9 bases between. Germline V CDR1 and CDR2: SQVTM, ANQGSEA. The CDR3 length is 13 residues. In DNA, the CDR3 is TGCAGCGTTGAGGGGCAGTACTCCTACGAGCAGTACTTC. Amino acids: CSVEGQYSYEQYF.

CDR3 sequence reads: CASSRTFVGTGSYEQYF. In nucleotides, the CDR3 is TGTGCCAGCAGCCGAACCTTCGTTGGGACAGGGTCCTACGAGCAGTACTTC. The chain carries TRBV3-1 and TRBJ2-7, with 9 bases identical to TRBD1. Trimming removed 4 bases from V and 1 base from J; junction bases left unmatched: 11. Germline V gene lookup returns CDR1 LGHDT and CDR2 YNNKEL (reference sequence). The CDR3 length is 17 residues.

The genes are TRBV28 and TRBJ1-1; tentative D call: TRBD1 (6 bases). The CDR3 has 15 residues. V lost 0 bases and J lost 0, with 8 bases in between. The germline gives CDR1 MDHEN, CDR2 SYDVKM. CDR3 amino acids: CASSLWGDMNTEAFF. DNA for the CDR3: TGTGCCAGCAGTTTATGGGGGGACATGAACACTGAAGCTTTCTTT. The full variable domain, completed using reference TRBV28 and TRBJ1-1, is DVKVTQSSRYLVKRTGEKVFLECVQDMDHENMFWYRQDPGLGLRLIYFSYDVKMKEKGDIPEGYSVSREKKERFSLILESASTNQTSMYLCASSLWGDMNTEAFFGQGTRLTVV.

The chain has TRBV7-2 and TRBJ2-7, with D perhaps matching TRBD1 (6 bases). CDR1 and CDR2 from the germline V gene are SGHTA and FQGNSA. Trimming cost V 5 bases and J 2 bases, with 19 bases left between them. The CDR3 loop spans 16 amino acids. CDR3 nucleotides: TGTGCCAGCAGCCCATTGGACAGAACCTTTACCTACGAGCAGTACTTC. This gives the protein CASSPLDRTFTYEQYF.

The rearrangement uses TRBV28 and TRBJ2-3; 9 nucleotides line up with TRBD1. The V gene end was trimmed by 5 bases and the J gene end by 7 bases; junction bases not matched to a gene: 10. CDR1 is MDHEN and CDR2 is SYDVKM in the germline V gene. The CDR3 length is 15 residues. The chain's CDR3 is CASSRDRALPYTQYF. The DNA for the CDR3 is TGTGCCAGCAGTCGGGACAGGGCTTTACCATATACGCAGTATTTT.

The chain carries TRBV20-1 and TRBJ2-1; 12 nucleotides agree with TRBD2. Germline CDR1 DFQATT, CDR2 SNEGSKA (reference sequence). The V and J ends lost 5 bases and 2 bases, in that order; junction bases with no gene match: 4. The CDR3 has 15 residues. The CDR3 loop reads CSALGLAGTYNEQFF. Here the CDR3 DNA reads TGCAGTGCTCTTGGACTAGCGGGGACCTACAATGAGCAGTTCTTC.

Many counts were recorded for this clonotype. The chain employs TRBV12-3 or TRBV12-4 and TRBJ1-1, with 7 positions matching TRBD1. Trimming removed 6 bases from V and 3 bases from J; junction bases left unmatched: 7. The CDR3 is 14 residues long. CDR3 nucleotide sequence: TGTGCCAGCAGCCCTGACAGGGCGGACACTGAAGCTTTCTTT. Translated, it gives CASSPDRADTEAFF.

In this sample, this clonotype turned up a few times. The V gene is TRBV7-2, the J gene TRBJ2-1; D gene ambiguous. The V gene lost 3 bases and the J gene lost 0 bases, with 9 bases spanning the gap. Germline V gives CDR1 SGHTA, CDR2 FQGNSA. This CDR3 spans 15 amino acids. The CDR3, as DNA: TGTGCCAGCAGCTTTTCCCCCGACTCCTACAATGAGCAGTTCTTC. It encodes CASSFSPDSYNEQFF.

This clonotype has a count of ten or more. The chain couples TRBV6-5 to TRBJ2-7; D not certain. The CDR3 has 13 amino acids. Germline loops: CDR1 MNHEY, CDR2 SVGAGI. Trimming cost V 4 bases and J 2 bases, with 9 bases left between them. The CDR3 DNA sequence: TGTGCCAGCAGTTCGCCGGTTACCTACGAGCAGTACTTC. It is translated as CASSSPVTYEQYF.

A few counts support this clonotype. The chain combines TRBV28 with TRBJ1-3; 10 bases are a match to TRBD1. Germline V gives CDR1 MDHEN, CDR2 SYDVKM. CDR3 length: 17 amino acids. V dropped 3 bases and J dropped 2; count of bases not matched to a gene: 7. The CDR3 nucleotides read TGTGCCAGCAGTTTCTCATTAGGACAGGGGGCTGGAAACACCATATATTTT. It yields the protein CASSFSLGQGAGNTIYF.

With respect to this clonotype: No conserved phenylalanine or tryptophan ends this CDR3, so it is likely a read error. The chain combines TRBV29-1 with TRBJ2-2; D is unclear. Per germline, CDR1 SQVTM and CDR2 ANQGSEA. V was clipped by 4 bases and J by 6 bases, with 18 bases between them. The CDR3 is made up of 15 amino acids. DNA for the CDR3: TGCAGCGTTGGCGGCCGGGCGCCATATTCCGGGGAGCTGTTTCTT. Amino acids: CSVGGRAPYSGELFL.

This sequence joins TRBV6-2 or TRBV6-3 and TRBJ2-3; TRBD2 might be the D (6 bases). The CDR3 has 15 residues. Trimming shortened V by 4 bases and J by 5 bases, and 16 bases separated the two germline ends. In germline, CDR1 is MNHEY, CDR2 SVGEGT. In DNA form, the CDR3 reads TGTGCCAGCAGTTCTTTACGGGAGAGAGGAGATACGCAGTATTTT. Protein product: CASSSLRERGDTQYF.

The V gene is TRBV12-3 or TRBV12-4, the J gene TRBJ1-4, with a possible D match to TRBD1 (6 bases). V was trimmed by 5 bases and J by 4 bases, leaving 11 bases between them. The CDR3 is made up of 14 amino acids. CDR3 sequence: CASSLDRFNEKLFF. Written as DNA, the CDR3 is TGTGCCAGCAGTCTCGACAGGTTTAATGAAAAACTGTTTTTT.

The rearrangement uses TRBV7-9 and TRBJ2-7, with 7 nucleotides matching TRBD2. The CDR3 is 13 amino acids. J was trimmed by 3 bases and V by 3 bases; bases with no gene match: 2. The germline V gene encodes CDR1 SEHNR and CDR2 FQNEAQ (reference sequence). For the CDR3, the DNA is TGTGCCAGCAGCTTCGGCGGGGGCTACGAGCAGTACTTC. Its translation is CASSFGGGYEQYF.

This clonotype was found a few times. V and J are TRBV10-3 and TRBJ2-1; D possibly corresponds to TRBD1 (5 bases). V was clipped by 3 bases and J by 5 bases, with 20 bases between them. CDR1 is ENHRY, CDR2 SYGVKD, per germline. The CDR3 spans 17 residues. Written as DNA, the CDR3 is TGTGCCATCAGTGAACCGACCACACCGACAGTTGACAATGAGCAGTTCTTC. This gives the protein CAISEPTTPTVDNEQFF.

V gene TRBV6-1 combines with J gene TRBJ1-1; D possibly corresponds to TRBD1 (6 bases). The V and J ends lost 3 bases and 2 bases respectively, with 10 bases between them. CDR1 is MNHNS, CDR2 SASEGT, per germline. The CDR3 is 14 residues long. CDR3 DNA: TGTGCCAGCAGTGACGGGACATACAACACTGAAGCTTTCTTT. Its translation: CASSDGTYNTEAFF.

The chain links TRBV2 to TRBJ2-1; D ambiguous. CDR3 length: 12 residues. Per germline, CDR1 SNHLY and CDR2 FYNNEI. The ends were cut back, 6 bases at V and 9 bases at J, with 12 bases in the middle. CDR3 sequence reads: CASSLSRLEQFF. CDR3 sequence (DNA): TGTGCCAGCAGCCTTAGCAGACTTGAGCAGTTCTTC.

J is TRBJ2-1 and V is TRBV11-2; 8 bases fit TRBD2. Germline V CDR1 and CDR2: SGHAT, FQNNGV. Trimming at V came to 5 bases and at J to 5 bases, leaving 8 bases not matched to a gene. The CDR3 runs 15 residues. CDR3 sequence: CASSAELAVDNEQFF. CDR3 DNA: TGTGCCAGCAGCGCCGAACTAGCGGTGGACAATGAGCAGTTCTTC.

The chain couples TRBV13 to TRBJ1-6; D is uncertain. This CDR3 comprises 15 residues. From germline, CDR1 is PRHDT and CDR2 FYEKMQ (reference sequence). The germline V and J ends were trimmed by 4 bases and 8 bases, with 15 bases remaining between them. CDR3 nucleotide sequence: TGTGCCAGCAGCTCTTTGCAAAATCCGGATTCACCCCTCCACTTT. Protein product: CASSSLQNPDSPLHF.